These 23 T cell receptor beta chains were all obtained from the same sample, sequenced in a study of CD4 and CD8 cells across lung adenocarcinoma regions. TCRdb re-called the PCR reads with MiXCR, one entry per CDR3 protein. The data contain about 12,000 distinct CDR3 sequences, roughly 44% of them seen just once; the ten biggest clones take up 29%. The sequencing sample was made of CD8+ T cells from the margin of a lung tumor. These receptors came from a male donor with lung adenocarcinoma. The CD4 and CD8 labels of this study may be unreliable.

This clonotype turned up a few times. The chain employs TRBV7-9 and TRBJ2-1; no clear D. This CDR3 comprises 12 residues. Germline values: CDR1 SEHNR, CDR2 FQNEAQ (reference sequence). Trimming removed 5 bases from V and 7 bases from J, with 9 bases in between. In DNA, the CDR3 is TGTGCCAGCAGCCGAACGAAGAATGAGCAGTTCTTC. Amino acid sequence: CASSRTKNEQFF.

This clonotype came up many times. The chain links TRBV6-1 to TRBJ2-5, with 7 bases fitting TRBD1. Matching the DNA end better, TRBJ2-7 makes the J call doubtful. The CDR3 spans 15 residues. Germline V gene data show CDR1 as MNHNS and CDR2 as SASEGT. CDR3 in amino acids: CASSDNRGRSYEQYF. DNA for the CDR3: TGTGCCAGCAGTGATAACAGGGGTCGGAGTTACGAGCAGTACTTC.

As for this clonotype: A read error may account for a junction end that differs from germline. V and J are TRBV6-1 and TRBJ2-4; TRBD2 agrees at 8 bases. Germline V lookup: CDR1 MNHNS, CDR2 SASEGT. The CDR3 loop spans 17 amino acids. For the CDR3, the DNA is TGTGCCTGCAGTGCAGCGCTCCGTGAACGAGCGGGAGATTCCCAGTACTTC. Its translation is CACSAALRERAGDSQYF.

The chain combines TRBV12-3 or TRBV12-4 with TRBJ1-1; 11 bases map to TRBD1. After removal of 4 bases from V and 5 bases from J, the junction contained 6 bases not matched to a gene. The CDR3 is made up of 15 amino acids. The CDR3 DNA is TGTGCCAGCAGTTCCCGGGACAGGGGGATTACTGAAGCTTTCTTT. Translating gives CASSSRDRGITEAFF.

J is TRBJ2-1 and V is TRBV14; D unclear. The better agreement between TRBJ2-7 and the DNA end casts doubt on the J call. CDR3 length: 13 amino acids. Germline values: CDR1 SGHDN, CDR2 FVKESK. CDR3 region: CASSQVSSYEQYF. The CDR3 DNA is TGTGCCAGCAGCCAAGTGTCTTCCTACGAGCAGTACTTC.

This clonotype was seen ten or more times. V usage is TRBV6-1 and J usage is TRBJ2-1; D is possibly TRBD2 (6 bases). The CDR3 spans 14 residues. V lost 3 bases to trimming and J lost 6 bases, with 12 bases between them. From germline, CDR1 is MNHNS and CDR2 SASEGT. CDR3: CASSEGLKGNEQFF. Here the CDR3 DNA reads TGTGCCAGCAGTGAGGGACTTAAAGGCAATGAGCAGTTCTTC.

With respect to this clonotype: The CDR3 carries no conserved terminal phenylalanine or tryptophan, so it likely arises from a read error. Because the CDR3's place on the DNA is in doubt, the DNA is left out and the CDR3 is given as listed by TCRdb. This chain connects TRBV27 to TRBJ2-5; the table names TRBD2, a call not compared with the DNA. The CDR3 is made up of 13 amino acids, end residues included. Germline V gene lookup returns CDR1 MNHEY and CDR2 SMNVEV (reference sequence). The CDR3 reads CASRGRGRESQFL.

This clonotype has a count of ten or more. The chain couples TRBV6-5 to TRBJ2-1; D may correspond to TRBD1 or TRBD2 (7 bases each). The CDR3 is 14 residues long. V was cut by 4 bases and J by 13 bases, with 20 bases left in between. The germline CDR1 and CDR2 sequences are MNHEY and SVGAGI. CDR3 coding DNA: TGTGCCAGCAGTTCCAGGGGGGGGCAAGAGACCCAGTTCTTC. It codes for CASSSRGGQETQFF.

This clonotype came up many times. The CDR3 loop is CASFGQRGITEAFF. The CDR3 bases are TGTGCCAGCTTTGGGCAGAGGGGTATCACTGAAGCTTTCTTT. The rearrangement joins TRBV6-1 to TRBJ1-1, with D perhaps TRBD1 (5 bases). The CDR3 sequence is 14 residues long. In germline, CDR1 is MNHNS, CDR2 SASEGT. The V and J ends lost 8 bases and 4 bases respectively, with 17 bases between them.

V gene TRBV14 combines with J gene TRBJ2-5; 7 bases agree with TRBD1. CDR1 is SGHDN, CDR2 FVKESK, per germline. The CDR3 length is 15 residues. V lost 9 bases and J lost 8; bases outside the gene matches: 18. The CDR3 protein is CARGRGGPDPDTQYF. In nucleotides, the CDR3 is TGTGCCAGGGGGCGAGGGGGCCCTGACCCAGATACCCAGTACTTC.

The chain couples TRBV6-5 to TRBJ2-3; 7 bases are a match to TRBD1. V lost 7 bases, J lost 10 bases, and 14 bases stayed unmatched. Germline CDR1 and CDR2: MNHEY and SVGAGI. The CDR3 covers 14 residues. In DNA form, the CDR3 reads TGTGCCAGCACTTGGGCTCTGAACACAGGGGCGCAGTATTTT. The encoded protein is CASTWALNTGAQYF.

This clonotype was counted a few times. The chain uses TRBV6-1 and TRBJ2-1; no reliable D call. The CDR3 runs to 12 residues. Trimming left V 3 bases short and J 13 bases short, with 13 bases between. Germline assignment: CDR1 MNHNS and CDR2 SASEGT. Here the CDR3 reads CASSEGLETQFF. CDR3 DNA sequence: TGTGCCAGCAGTGAGGGTTTGGAGACCCAGTTCTTC.

At least ten counts were recorded for this clonotype. This chain connects TRBV6-1 to TRBJ2-7, with D perhaps matching TRBD2 (5 bases). Trimming stripped 9 bases from V and 0 bases from J, with 12 bases between. The CDR3 contains 13 residues. CDR1 is MNHNS, CDR2 SASEGT, per germline. The CDR3 protein is CASAAESSYEQYF. CDR3 nucleotide sequence: TGTGCCAGTGCAGCGGAAAGCTCCTACGAGCAGTACTTC.

V and J are TRBV27 and TRBJ2-3, with D hard to call. V lost 8 bases, J lost 2 bases, and 20 bases lay in between. From germline, CDR1 is MNHEY and CDR2 SMNVEV (reference sequence). There are 16 residues in the CDR3. CDR3 in DNA: TGTGCCAGCGCTGCACGACTGGCCCGAGACACAGATACGCAGTATTTT. Protein: CASAARLARDTDTQYF.

Within the sample, this clonotype is medium-sized (0.01 to 0.1%). The CDR3 DNA follows: TGTGCCAGCAGGCGTAACAGGAGGGAAGGGTTAGAGTTCTTC. Translation: CASRRNRREGLEFF. The V and J genes are TRBV7-2 and TRBJ2-1; D is perhaps TRBD2 (6 bases). Trimming removed 6 bases from V and 14 bases from J, with 23 bases in between. This CDR3 is 14 amino acids long. Germline V gives CDR1 SGHTA, CDR2 FQGNSA.

The chain recombines TRBV30 with TRBJ2-1; 8 bases fit TRBD1. V was pared by 4 bases and J by 13 bases, with 12 bases of the junction left unmatched. CDR1 is GTSNPN, CDR2 SVGIG, per germline (reference sequence). The CDR3 covers 13 residues. This CDR3 reads CAWTWETGVTQFF. The CDR3 DNA sequence: TGTGCCTGGACCTGGGAGACAGGGGTGACCCAGTTCTTC. The variable domain in full, with the rest retrieved from reference TRBV30 and TRBJ2-1, is SQTIHQWPATLVQPVGSPLSLECTVEGTSNPNLYWYRQAAGRGLQLLFYSVGIGQISSEVPQNLSASRPQDRQFILSSKKLLLSDSGFYLCAWTWETGVTQFFGPGTRLTVL.

This clonotype was seen more than once but under ten times. The rearrangement links TRBV18 to TRBJ2-6; the D gene could be TRBD1 or TRBD2 (5 bases each). CDR1 is KGHSH and CDR2 is LQKENI in the germline V gene. V lost 3 bases and J 1 base, leaving 13 bases between the germline ends. The CDR3 spans 17 residues. CDR3 in DNA: TGTGCCAGCTCACCTGGGACCCCGAGATCTGGGGCCAACGTCCTGACTTTC. Translating gives CASSPGTPRSGANVLTF.

The chain combines TRBV10-1 with TRBJ2-3, with 10 bases fitting TRBD2. Germline V gene lookup returns CDR1 WNHNN and CDR2 SYGVQD (reference sequence). V was pared by 4 bases and J by 4 bases, with 2 bases of the junction left unmatched. This CDR3 contains 14 residues. CDR3 in amino acids: CASSASGSSDTQYF. The CDR3 DNA reads TGCGCCAGCAGTGCTAGCGGGAGCTCAGATACGCAGTATTTT.

The chain joins TRBV5-4 to TRBJ1-2; D uncertain. The germline V gene has CDR1 SGHNT and CDR2 YYREEE (reference sequence). The length of the CDR3 is 13 residues. V dropped 0 bases and J dropped 7 bases, with 10 bases sitting between them. The CDR3 sequence: CASSLDRKSGYTF. The CDR3 nucleotides read TGTGCCAGCAGCTTGGATAGGAAATCTGGCTACACCTTC.

This chain links TRBV10-2 with TRBJ2-1, with TRBD1 matching 7 bases. Germline lookup yields CDR1 WSHSY and CDR2 SAAADI. CDR3 length: 14 residues. Unmatched junction bases numbered 6, after V lost 10 bases and J lost 0 bases. CDR3 amino acids: CATETGRSYNEQFF. As DNA, the CDR3 is TGCGCCACCGAGACAGGGCGCTCCTACAATGAGCAGTTCTTC.

In this sample, this clonotype turned up a few times. This may be a read error, as it is one base from a much larger clone. This chain uses TRBV7-2 with TRBJ2-1; 7 bases fit TRBD2. J was trimmed by 13 bases and V by 4 bases; bases with no gene match: 13. This CDR3 is 14 amino acids long. Germline V gene data show CDR1 as SGHTA and CDR2 as FQGNSA. This chain's CDR3 is CASSSQAGTETQFF. CDR3 nucleotides: TGTGCCAGCAGCTCGCAAGCGGGAACAGAGACCCAGTTCTTC. The full variable domain, completed using reference TRBV7-2 and TRBJ2-1, is GAGVSQSPSNKVTEKGKDVELRCDPISGHTALYWYRQSLGQGLEFLIYFQGNSAPDKSGLPSDRFSAERTGGSVSTLTIQRTQQEDSAVYLCASSSQAGTETQFFGPGTRLTVL.

This clonotype has a handful of counts. At one end the junction does not follow the germline gene, possibly because of a read error. V and J are TRBV6-1 and TRBJ2-3; D tentatively fits TRBD1 or TRBD2 (6 bases each). CDR1 is MNHNS and CDR2 is SASEGT in the germline V gene. This CDR3 comprises 17 residues. The DNA of the CDR3 is TGTGCCAGCAGTGCGGGTTCCGGGGGCAGTGTCACAGATACGCAGTACTTT. It is translated as CASSAGSGGSVTDTQYF.

Details on this clonotype: One junction end does not reproduce the germline sequence, and a read error may be involved. The CDR3 DNA follows: TGTGCCAGGAGTGCAGGAGCGGGCCTCCAAGATACGCAGTATTTC. This codes for CARSAGAGLQDTQYF. V and J are TRBV6-1 and TRBJ2-3; tentatively, D is TRBD2 (6 bases). The CDR3 covers 15 residues. Looked up from germline, CDR1 is MNHNS and CDR2 is SASEGT.